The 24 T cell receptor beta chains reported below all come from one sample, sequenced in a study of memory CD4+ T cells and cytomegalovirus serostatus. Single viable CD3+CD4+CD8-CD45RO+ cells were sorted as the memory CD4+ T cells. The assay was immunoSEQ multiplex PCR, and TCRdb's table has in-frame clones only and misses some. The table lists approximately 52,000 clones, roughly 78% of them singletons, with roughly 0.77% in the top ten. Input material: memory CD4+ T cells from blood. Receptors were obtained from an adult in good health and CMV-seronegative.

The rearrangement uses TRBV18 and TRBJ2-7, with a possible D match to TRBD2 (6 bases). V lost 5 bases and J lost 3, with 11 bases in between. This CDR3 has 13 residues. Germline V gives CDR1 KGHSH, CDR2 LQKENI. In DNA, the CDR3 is TGTGCCAGCTCAGGGGACTCTAACTACGAGCAGTACTTC. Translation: CASSGDSNYEQYF.

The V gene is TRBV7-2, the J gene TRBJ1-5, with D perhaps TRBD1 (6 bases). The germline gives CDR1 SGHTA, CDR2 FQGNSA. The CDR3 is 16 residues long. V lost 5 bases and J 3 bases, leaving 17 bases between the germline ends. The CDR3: CASSPTTGILNQPQHF. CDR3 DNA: TGTGCCAGCAGCCCCACCACAGGGATTCTCAATCAGCCCCAGCATTTT.

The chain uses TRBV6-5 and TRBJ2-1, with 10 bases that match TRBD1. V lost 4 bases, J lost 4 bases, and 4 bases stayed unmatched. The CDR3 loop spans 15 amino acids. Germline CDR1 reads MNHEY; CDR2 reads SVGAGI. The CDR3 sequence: CASSLGQGLYNEQFF. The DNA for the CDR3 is TGTGCCAGCAGTTTGGGACAGGGGTTATACAATGAGCAGTTCTTC.

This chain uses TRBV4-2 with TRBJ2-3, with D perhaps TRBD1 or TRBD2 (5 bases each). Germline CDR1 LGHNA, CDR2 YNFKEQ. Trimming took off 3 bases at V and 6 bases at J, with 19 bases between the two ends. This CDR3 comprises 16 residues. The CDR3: CASSHDPARGADTQYF. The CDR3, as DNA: TGTGCCAGCAGCCACGACCCGGCTAGAGGGGCCGATACGCAGTATTTT.

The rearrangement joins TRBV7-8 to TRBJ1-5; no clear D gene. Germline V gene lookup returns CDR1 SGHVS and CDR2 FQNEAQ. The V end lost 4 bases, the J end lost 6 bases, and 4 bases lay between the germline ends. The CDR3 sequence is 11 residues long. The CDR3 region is CASSSGQPQHF. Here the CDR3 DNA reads TGTGCCAGCAGCTCCGGTCAGCCCCAGCATTTT.

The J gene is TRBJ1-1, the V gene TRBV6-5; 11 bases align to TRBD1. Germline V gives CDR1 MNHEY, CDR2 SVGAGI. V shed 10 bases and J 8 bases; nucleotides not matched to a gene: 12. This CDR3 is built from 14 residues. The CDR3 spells CAIRRTGGLDEAFF. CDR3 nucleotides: TGTGCCATCAGACGGACAGGGGGCCTGGACGAAGCTTTCTTT.

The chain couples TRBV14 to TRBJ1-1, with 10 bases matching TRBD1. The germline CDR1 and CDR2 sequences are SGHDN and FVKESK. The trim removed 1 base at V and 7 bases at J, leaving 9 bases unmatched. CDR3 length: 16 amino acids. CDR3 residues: CASSQGGTGEYREAFF. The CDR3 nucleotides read TGTGCCAGCAGCCAAGGGGGGACAGGGGAGTATCGTGAAGCTTTCTTT.

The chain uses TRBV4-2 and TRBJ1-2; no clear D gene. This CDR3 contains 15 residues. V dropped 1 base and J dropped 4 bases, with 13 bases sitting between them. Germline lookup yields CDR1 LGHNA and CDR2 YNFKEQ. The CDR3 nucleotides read TGTGCCAGCAGCCAAGCAAAGGATTCCTTCTATGGCTACACCTTC. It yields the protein CASSQAKDSFYGYTF.

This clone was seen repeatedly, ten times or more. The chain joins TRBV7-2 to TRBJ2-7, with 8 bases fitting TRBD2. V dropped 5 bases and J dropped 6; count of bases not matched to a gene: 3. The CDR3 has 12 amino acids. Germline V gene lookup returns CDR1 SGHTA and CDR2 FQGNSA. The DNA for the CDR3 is TGTGCCAGCAGCCCGGGGGGGCGCGAGCAGTACTTC. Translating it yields CASSPGGREQYF.

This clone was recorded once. CDR3 sequence reads: CASSLRFRETQYF. The CDR3 nucleotides are TGTGCCAGCAGCTTACGGTTTCGGGAGACCCAGTACTTC. The J gene is TRBJ2-5, the V gene TRBV11-3; D is unclear. Germline CDR1 is SGHNT and CDR2 is YENEEA. Trimming took off 2 bases at V and 5 bases at J, with 9 bases between the two ends. The CDR3 extends over 13 amino acids.

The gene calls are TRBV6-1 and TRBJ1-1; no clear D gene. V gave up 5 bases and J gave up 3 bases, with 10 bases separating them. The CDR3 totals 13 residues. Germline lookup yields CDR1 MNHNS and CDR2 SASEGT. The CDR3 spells CASSTRVDTEAFF. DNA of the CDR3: TGTGCCAGCAGTACGAGGGTGGACACTGAAGCTTTCTTT.

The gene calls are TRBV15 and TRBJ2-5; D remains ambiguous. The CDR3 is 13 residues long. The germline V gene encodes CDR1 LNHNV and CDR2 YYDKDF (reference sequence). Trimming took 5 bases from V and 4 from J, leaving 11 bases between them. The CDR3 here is CATSPRRIETQYF. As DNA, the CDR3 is TGTGCCACCAGCCCGCGGCGGATAGAGACCCAGTACTTC.

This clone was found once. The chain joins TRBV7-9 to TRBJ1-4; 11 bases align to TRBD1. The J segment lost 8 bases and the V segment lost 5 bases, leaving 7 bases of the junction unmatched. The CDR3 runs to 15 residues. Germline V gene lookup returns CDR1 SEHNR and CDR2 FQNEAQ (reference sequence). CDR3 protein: CASSPGQGAWEKLFF. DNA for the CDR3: TGTGCCAGCAGCCCCGGACAGGGGGCTTGGGAAAAACTGTTTTTT.

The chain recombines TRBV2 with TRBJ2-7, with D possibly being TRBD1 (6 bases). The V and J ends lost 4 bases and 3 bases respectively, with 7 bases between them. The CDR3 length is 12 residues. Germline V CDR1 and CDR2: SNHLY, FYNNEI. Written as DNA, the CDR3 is TGTGCCAGCAGTGCGACAGGCTACGAGCAGTACTTC. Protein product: CASSATGYEQYF.

CDR3 in amino acids: CASSEVTTRSSYNEQFF. In DNA form, the CDR3 reads TGTGCCAGCAGTGAAGTTACGACTAGGAGCTCCTACAATGAGCAGTTCTTC. The V gene is TRBV2, the J gene TRBJ2-1; possibly TRBD2 for D (6 bases). Deletions cut 1 base from V and 0 bases from J, with 13 bases between. Germline CDR1 and CDR2: SNHLY and FYNNEI. This CDR3 has 17 residues.

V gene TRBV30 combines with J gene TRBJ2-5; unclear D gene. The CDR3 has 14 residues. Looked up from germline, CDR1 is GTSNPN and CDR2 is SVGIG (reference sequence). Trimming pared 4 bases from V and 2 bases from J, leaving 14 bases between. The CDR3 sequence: CAWTDRHLQETQYF. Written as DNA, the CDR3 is TGTGCCTGGACCGATCGACACCTTCAAGAGACCCAGTACTTC. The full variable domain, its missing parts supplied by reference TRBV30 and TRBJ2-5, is SQTIHQWPATLVQPVGSPLSLECTVEGTSNPNLYWYRQAAGRGLQLLFYSVGIGQISSEVPQNLSASRPQDRQFILSSKKLLLSDSGFYLCAWTDRHLQETQYFGPGTRLLVL.

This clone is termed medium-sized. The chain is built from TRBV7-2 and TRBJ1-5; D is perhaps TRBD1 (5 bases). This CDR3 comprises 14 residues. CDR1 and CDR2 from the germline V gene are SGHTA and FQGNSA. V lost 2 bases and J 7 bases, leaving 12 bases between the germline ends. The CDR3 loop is CASSLQGVGQPQHF. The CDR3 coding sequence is TGTGCCAGCAGCTTACAAGGGGTAGGGCAGCCCCAGCATTTT.

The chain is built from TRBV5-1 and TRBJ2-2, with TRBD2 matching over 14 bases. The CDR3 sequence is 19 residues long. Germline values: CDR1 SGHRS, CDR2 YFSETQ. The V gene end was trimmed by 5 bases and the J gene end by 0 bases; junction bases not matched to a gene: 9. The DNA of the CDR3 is TGCGCCAGCAGTTACCGGGGGACTAGCGGGGGCCCGAACACCGGGGAGCTGTTTTTT. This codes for CASSYRGTSGGPNTGELFF.

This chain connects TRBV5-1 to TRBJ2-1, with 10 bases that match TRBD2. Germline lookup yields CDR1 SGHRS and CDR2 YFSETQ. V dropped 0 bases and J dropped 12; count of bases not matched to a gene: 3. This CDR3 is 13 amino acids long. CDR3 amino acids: CASSLVIAGGQFF. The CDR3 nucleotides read TGCGCCAGCAGCTTGGTTATAGCGGGGGGGCAGTTCTTC.

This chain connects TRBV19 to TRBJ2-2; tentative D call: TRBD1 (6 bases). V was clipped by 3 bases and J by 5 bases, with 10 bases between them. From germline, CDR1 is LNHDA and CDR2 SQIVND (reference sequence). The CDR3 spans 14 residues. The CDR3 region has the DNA TGTGCCAGTAGTATGAGGGGGACAACCGGGGAGCTGTTTTTT. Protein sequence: CASSMRGTTGELFF.

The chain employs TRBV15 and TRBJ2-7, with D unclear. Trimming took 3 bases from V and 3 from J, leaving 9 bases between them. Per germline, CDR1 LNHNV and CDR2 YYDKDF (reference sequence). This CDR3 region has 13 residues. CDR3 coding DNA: TGTGCCACCAGCAGGCTGGGCAGCTACGAGCAGTACTTC. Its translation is CATSRLGSYEQYF.

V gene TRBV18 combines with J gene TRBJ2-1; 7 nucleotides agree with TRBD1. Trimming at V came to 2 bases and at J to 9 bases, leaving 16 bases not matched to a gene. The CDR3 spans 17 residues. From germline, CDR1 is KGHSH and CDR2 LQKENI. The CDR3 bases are TGTGCCAGCTCACCAGGCAGGGGGAACCCCACTCACGGTGAGCAGTTCTTC. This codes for CASSPGRGNPTHGEQFF.

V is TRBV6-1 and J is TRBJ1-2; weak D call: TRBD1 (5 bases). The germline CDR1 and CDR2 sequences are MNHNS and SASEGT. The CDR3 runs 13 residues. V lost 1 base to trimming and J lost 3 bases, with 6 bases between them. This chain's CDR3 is CASSEGTHYGYTF. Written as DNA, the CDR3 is TGTGCCAGCAGTGAAGGGACACACTATGGCTACACCTTC.

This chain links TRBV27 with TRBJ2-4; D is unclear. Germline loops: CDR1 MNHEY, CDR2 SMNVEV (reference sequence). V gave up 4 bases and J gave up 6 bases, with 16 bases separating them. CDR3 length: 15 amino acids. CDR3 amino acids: CASSSRNKWGNIQYF. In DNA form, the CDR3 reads TGTGCCAGCAGTTCCAGAAACAAATGGGGAAACATTCAGTACTTC.